This T cell receptor (beta chain) was found in a study of PD-1 blockade in classical Hodgkin lymphoma. The overall study: The nivolumab dose that patients received was 3 mg/kg, given intravenously every 2 weeks. Findings of the study overall: Researchers reported that CD4+ TCR diversity, though not CD8+, rose significantly by C4D1. According to reports, newly diagnosed patients had lower baseline TCR diversity than healthy donors, and relapsed/refractory patients had lower baseline TCR diversity still.

The CDR3 contains 14 residues. Trimming left V 2 bases short and J 4 bases short, with 12 bases between. Germline CDR1 MNHEY, CDR2 SVGAGI. This clone appeared once. As yet, its antigen is unknown. As to time point: cycle 4 day 1 (C4D1), after five to seven weeks of nivolumab. The patients all showed relapse after autologous stem cell transplantation, while their brentuximab vedotin exposure varied. Purification of CD4+ T cells from thawed PBMCs was achieved by magnetic negative selection. The data were produced by immunoSEQ multiplex PCR, yet TCRdb's version contains in-frame clones alone and is incomplete. The sample consists of around 28,000 clones, around 83% of them appearing once.

The J gene is TRBJ2-7, the V gene TRBV6-5; the D gene could be TRBD1 or TRBD2 (5 bases each). This material consisted of CD4+ T cells from blood, taken before the fourth cycle of nivolumab. The sequence derives from a human donor with classical Hodgkin lymphoma. CDR3 bases: TGTGCCAGCAGTTACGGGACGGTGGGGTACGAGCAGTACTTC. As protein: CASSYGTVGYEQYF.